This entry concerns a single TCR beta chain. This clonotype came up many times. The antigen it recognizes is unknown. Its ends do not fully match the called genes, so a read error is possible. This entry is derived from a study of early T cells in non-severe SARS-CoV-2 infection (dated by TCRdb to 2020 to 2022). Regarding the complete study: Because TCR sequencing was done on bulk RNA from unsorted whole blood, the alpha and beta chains could not be paired. Overall results and qualifications from the work: VDJdb matching was skewed toward anti-spike CD8 responses and likely underestimated virus-specific expansions by missing private and CD4 specificities.

The library was produced with 5' RACE. Data came from a NextSeq 500. The TCR library protocol attached unique molecular identifiers to individual cDNA molecules to correct for sequencing error and PCR bias. TCR alpha and beta chains were both sequenced, and the abundances of alpha and beta sequences in each sample were closely correlated with each other. Turning to the authors' computational methods: V gene, J gene and CDR3 annotation of TCR sequences was performed with Decombinator V4. Expanded TCRs were defined as changing significantly between any two time points under a Poisson model with p below 0.0001. TCR abundances were normalised to the total number of TCRs sequenced per sample and were expressed as counts per million. TRAV1-2 paired with TRAJ12, TRAJ20 or TRAJ33 defined MAIT TCRs, while TRAV10 paired with TRAJ18 defined iNKT TCRs. VDJdb, accessed 1 November 2021, was searched for CMV, EBV and SARS-CoV-2 annotated TCRs, excluding TCRs annotated for multiple antigens. TCRdb reprocessing: public reads trimmed at Q25 with fastp, clones called with MiXCR, in-frame beta chains kept. Rows are unified per CDR3 protein, each entry keeping the most common DNA and genes. These V and J calls rely on TCRdb rather than the paper's analysis. Within this sample are tens of thousands of distinct CDR3 sequences, with roughly 4.2% of them counted one time only. The ten biggest clones cover around 5.2% of the sample.

The cysteine opens and the phenylalanine closes a CDR3 of 16 amino acids. The DNA shown is the 48-base CDR3, in frame from base 1. This was a case-control study nested in a cohort of healthcare workers in London, UK, who had nasopharyngeal swab PCR tests and blood samples taken every week. Healthcare workers were enrolled in the week of the UK lockdown, from 23 to 31 March 2020, and were followed every week for up to about 15 weeks. The sequenced sample consisted of whole blood. This receptor was obtained from an adult who was a healthcare worker with PCR-confirmed SARS-CoV-2 infection or an uninfected control (not recorded which). The rearranged chain carries TRBV12-3 or TRBV12-4 and TRBJ1-3, with the D gene call left open. The DNA reads TGTGCCAGCAGTTTAGCGGTTTCGTTCTCTGAAAACACCATATATTTT. This codes for CASSLAVSFSENTIYF.